This paragraph covers one TCR beta chain sequence. CDR3 length: 14 amino acids. V lost 4 bases to trimming and J lost 6 bases, with 15 bases between them. The germline gives CDR1 ENHRY, CDR2 SYGVKD. Clones were sequenced by immunoSEQ multiplex PCR, and TCRdb holds only the in-frame ones, with some missing. Of about 25,000 clones listed, about three quarters are singletons. The sample is drawn from a study of sequential checkpoint blockade in melanoma. Indicated treatment: randomized to nivolumab then ipilimumab (arm A) or the reverse (arm B). From thawed PBMCs, live CD3+CD8+ cells negative for CD19 and CD56 were sorted.

The clonotype originates from a human donor with melanoma. The chain uses TRBV10-3 and TRBJ1-1; no firm D call. This specimen was CD8+ T cells sorted from blood (inferred from file names), taken from a patient given nivolumab and ipilimumab in sequence. DNA of the CDR3: TGTGCCATCAGTGCCCCCGAGGCGCCCGCTGAAGCTTTCTTT. It yields the protein CAISAPEAPAEAFF.